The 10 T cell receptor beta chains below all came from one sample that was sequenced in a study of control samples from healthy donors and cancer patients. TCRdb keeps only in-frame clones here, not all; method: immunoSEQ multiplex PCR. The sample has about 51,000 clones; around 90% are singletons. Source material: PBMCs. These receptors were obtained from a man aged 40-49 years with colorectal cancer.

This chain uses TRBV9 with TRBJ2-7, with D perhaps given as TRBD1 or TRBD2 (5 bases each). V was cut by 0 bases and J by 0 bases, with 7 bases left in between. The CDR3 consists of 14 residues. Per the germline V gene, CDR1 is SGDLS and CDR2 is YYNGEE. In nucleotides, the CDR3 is TGTGCCAGCAGCGTAGGAGGGGACTCCTACGAGCAGTACTTC. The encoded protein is CASSVGGDSYEQYF.

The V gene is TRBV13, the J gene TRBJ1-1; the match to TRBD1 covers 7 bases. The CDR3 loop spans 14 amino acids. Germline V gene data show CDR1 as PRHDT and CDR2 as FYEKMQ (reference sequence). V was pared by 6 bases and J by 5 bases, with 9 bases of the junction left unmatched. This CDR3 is CASSSTGWNTEAFF. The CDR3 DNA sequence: TGTGCCAGCAGTTCGACAGGGTGGAATACTGAAGCTTTCTTT.

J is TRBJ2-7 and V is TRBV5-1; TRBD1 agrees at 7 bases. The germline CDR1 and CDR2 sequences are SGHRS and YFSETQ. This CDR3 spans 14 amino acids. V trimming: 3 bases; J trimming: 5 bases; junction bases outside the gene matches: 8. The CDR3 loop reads CASSSDRAIHEQYF. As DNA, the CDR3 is TGCGCCAGCAGCTCCGACAGGGCCATCCACGAGCAGTACTTC.

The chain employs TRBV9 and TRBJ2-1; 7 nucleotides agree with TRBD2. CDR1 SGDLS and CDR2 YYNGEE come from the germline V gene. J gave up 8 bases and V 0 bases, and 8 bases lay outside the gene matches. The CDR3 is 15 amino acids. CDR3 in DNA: TGTGCCAGCAGCGTAGAGGGACTACCCTTCTATGAGCAGTTCTTC. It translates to CASSVEGLPFYEQFF.

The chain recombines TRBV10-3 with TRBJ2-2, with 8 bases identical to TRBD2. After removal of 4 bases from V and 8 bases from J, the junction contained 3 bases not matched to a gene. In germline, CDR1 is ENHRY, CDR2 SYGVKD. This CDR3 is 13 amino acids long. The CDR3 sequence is CAISGLAWGELFF. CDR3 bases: TGTGCCATCAGTGGACTAGCGTGGGGGGAGCTGTTTTTT.

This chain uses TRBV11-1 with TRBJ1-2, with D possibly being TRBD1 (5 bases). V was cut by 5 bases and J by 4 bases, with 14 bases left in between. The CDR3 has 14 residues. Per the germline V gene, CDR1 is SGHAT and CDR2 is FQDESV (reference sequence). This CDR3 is CASSPTEGSYGYTF. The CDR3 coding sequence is TGTGCCAGCAGCCCTACGGAGGGGTCCTATGGCTACACCTTC. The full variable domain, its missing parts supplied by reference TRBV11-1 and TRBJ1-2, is EAEVAQSPRYKITEKSQAVAFWCDPISGHATLYWYRQILGQGPELLVQFQDESVVDDSQLPKDRFSAERLKGVDSTLKIQPAELGDSAMYLCASSPTEGSYGYTFGSGTRLTVV.

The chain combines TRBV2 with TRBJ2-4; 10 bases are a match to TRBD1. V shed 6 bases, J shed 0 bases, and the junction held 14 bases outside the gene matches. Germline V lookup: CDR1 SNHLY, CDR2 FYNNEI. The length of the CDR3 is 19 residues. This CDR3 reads CASRGDRGYSELAKNIQYF. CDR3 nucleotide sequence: TGTGCCAGCAGGGGGGACAGGGGATATTCAGAATTAGCCAAAAACATTCAGTACTTC. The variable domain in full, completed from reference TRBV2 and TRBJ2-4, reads EPEVTQTPSHQVTQMGQEVILRCVPISNHLYFYWYRQILGQKVEFLVSFYNNEISEKSEIFDDQFSVERPDGSNFTLKIRSTKLEDSAMYFCASRGDRGYSELAKNIQYFGAGTRLSVL.

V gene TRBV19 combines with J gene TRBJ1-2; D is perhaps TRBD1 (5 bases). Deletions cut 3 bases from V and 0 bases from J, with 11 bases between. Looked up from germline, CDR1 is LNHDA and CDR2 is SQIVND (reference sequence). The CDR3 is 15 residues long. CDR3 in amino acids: CASSMNWGANYGYTF. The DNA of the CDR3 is TGTGCCAGTAGTATGAACTGGGGGGCTAACTATGGCTACACCTTC.

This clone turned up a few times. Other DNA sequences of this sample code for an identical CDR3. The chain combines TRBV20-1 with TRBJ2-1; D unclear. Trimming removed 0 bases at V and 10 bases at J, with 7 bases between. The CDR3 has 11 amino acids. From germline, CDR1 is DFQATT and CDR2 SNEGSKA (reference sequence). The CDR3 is CSARDLGEQFF. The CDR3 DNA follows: TGCAGTGCTAGAGATCTAGGAGAGCAGTTCTTC.

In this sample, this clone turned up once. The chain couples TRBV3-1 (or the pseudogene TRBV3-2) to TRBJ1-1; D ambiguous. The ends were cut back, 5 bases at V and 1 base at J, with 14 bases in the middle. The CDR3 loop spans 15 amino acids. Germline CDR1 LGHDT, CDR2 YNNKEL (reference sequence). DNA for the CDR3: TGTGCCAGCAGCACGTTTGCCCACGGGAACACTGAAGCTTTCTTT. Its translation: CASSTFAHGNTEAFF.